One and the same sample provided the 8 T cell receptor beta chains below, sequenced in a study of chemoradiotherapy in HPV16-positive cancers. Profiled with immunoSEQ multiplex PCR; TCRdb holds only in-frame clones, not every one. The top ten hold approximately 5% of the sample, which has tens of thousands of clones, roughly 82% seen once. The specimen was blood, collected from a patient who underwent chemoradiotherapy. Source of these receptors: a human donor with HPV-associated anogenital cancer.

Only one count was recorded for this clone. The chain combines TRBV6-5 with TRBJ2-3, with D tentatively TRBD1 (5 bases). V lost 5 bases and J 9 bases, leaving 18 bases between the germline ends. Germline V gene lookup returns CDR1 MNHEY and CDR2 SVGAGI. The length of the CDR3 is 14 residues. This chain's CDR3 is CASSEDSRVVTQYF. The CDR3 nucleotides are TGTGCCAGCAGTGAAGACTCCAGGGTAGTCACGCAGTATTTT.

The sample holds a few counts of this clone. V and J are TRBV6-5 and TRBJ2-2; 9 bases align to TRBD2. With 6 bases clipped from V and 8 bases from J, the junction kept 7 bases outside the gene matches. CDR3 size: 14 residues. The V gene's germline CDR1 is MNHEY and CDR2 SVGAGI. CDR3 bases: TGTGCCAGCAGACCGGGACTAGCCGATGGGGAGCTGTTTTTT. This encodes CASRPGLADGELFF.

This chain joins TRBV7-9 and TRBJ2-5; 7 bases line up with TRBD1. The CDR3 consists of 16 residues. Looked up from germline, CDR1 is SEHNR and CDR2 is FQNEAQ (reference sequence). V lost 1 base, J lost 4 bases, and 9 bases stayed unmatched. For the CDR3, the DNA is TGTGCCAGCAGCTTAGATGGTAGGGGGCCACGAGAGACCCAGTACTTC. Its translation: CASSLDGRGPRETQYF.

The chain has TRBV11-2 and TRBJ2-1, with TRBD2 matching 7 bases. The V and J ends lost 2 bases and 1 base, in that order; junction bases with no gene match: 8. The CDR3 contains 17 residues. Germline-derived CDR1 and CDR2 are SGHAT and FQNNGV. The CDR3 here is CASSLSGGGPSYNEQFF. The DNA for the CDR3 is TGTGCCAGCAGCTTATCTGGGGGGGGACCTTCCTACAATGAGCAGTTCTTC.

The CDR3 reads CASSTRTGGTEAFF. The CDR3, as DNA: TGCGCCAGCAGCACGCGGACAGGGGGAACTGAAGCTTTCTTT. The chain employs TRBV5-1 and TRBJ1-1; 10 bases agree with TRBD1. This CDR3 is 14 amino acids long. J was trimmed by 5 bases and V by 4 bases; bases with no gene match: 5. Per germline, CDR1 SGHRS and CDR2 YFSETQ.

V usage is TRBV25-1 and J usage is TRBJ2-1; D may be TRBD1 or TRBD2 (5 bases each). Trimming cost V 8 bases and J 6 bases, with 11 bases left between them. Germline loops: CDR1 MGHDK, CDR2 SYGVNS. This CDR3 region has 12 residues. CDR3: CASWGLSNEQFF. CDR3 DNA sequence: TGTGCCAGCTGGGGGTTGTCCAATGAGCAGTTCTTC.

The rearrangement links TRBV11-2 to TRBJ1-1; D unclear. CDR1 and CDR2 from the germline V gene are SGHAT and FQNNGV. V lost 4 bases and J 7 bases, leaving 13 bases between the germline ends. The CDR3 is 13 residues long. CDR3 bases: TGTGCCAGCAGCTCTCCGTCCCTTGGTGAAGCTTTCTTT. Its translation is CASSSPSLGEAFF.

This rearrangement joins TRBV4-2 to TRBJ1-1, with TRBD1 as a possible D gene (5 bases). The germline V and J ends were trimmed by 3 bases and 7 bases, with 9 bases remaining between them. The CDR3 covers 12 residues. Germline-derived CDR1 and CDR2 are LGHNA and YNFKEQ. CDR3 amino acids: CASSHEDSEAFF. The DNA for the CDR3 is TGTGCCAGCAGCCACGAAGACAGTGAAGCTTTCTTT.